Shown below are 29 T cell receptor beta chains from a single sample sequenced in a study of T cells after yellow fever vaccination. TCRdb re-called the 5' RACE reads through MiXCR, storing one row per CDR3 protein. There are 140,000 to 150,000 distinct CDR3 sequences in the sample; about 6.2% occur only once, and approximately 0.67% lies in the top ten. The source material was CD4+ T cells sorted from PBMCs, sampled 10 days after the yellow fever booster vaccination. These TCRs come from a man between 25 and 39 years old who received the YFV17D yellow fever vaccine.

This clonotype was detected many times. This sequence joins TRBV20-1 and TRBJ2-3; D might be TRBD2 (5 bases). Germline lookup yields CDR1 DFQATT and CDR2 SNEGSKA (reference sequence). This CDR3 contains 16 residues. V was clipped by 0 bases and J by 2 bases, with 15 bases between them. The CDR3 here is CSARDRVARFTDTQYF. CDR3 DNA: TGCAGTGCTAGAGATCGGGTAGCGCGCTTCACAGATACGCAGTATTTT.

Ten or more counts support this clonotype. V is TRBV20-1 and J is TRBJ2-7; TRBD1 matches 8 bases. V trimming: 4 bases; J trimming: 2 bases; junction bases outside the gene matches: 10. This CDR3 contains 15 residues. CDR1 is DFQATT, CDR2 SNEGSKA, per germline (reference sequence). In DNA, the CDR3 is TGCAGTGCTATACCCGCGGCAGGGGGCACCTACGAGCAGTACTTC. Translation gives CSAIPAAGGTYEQYF.

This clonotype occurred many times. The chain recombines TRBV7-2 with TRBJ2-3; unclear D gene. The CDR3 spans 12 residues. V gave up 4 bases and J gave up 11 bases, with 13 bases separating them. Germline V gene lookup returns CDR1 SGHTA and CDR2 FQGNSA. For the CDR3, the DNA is TGTGCCAGCAGCTCGCTAGAGATAGGGCAGTATTTT. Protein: CASSSLEIGQYF.

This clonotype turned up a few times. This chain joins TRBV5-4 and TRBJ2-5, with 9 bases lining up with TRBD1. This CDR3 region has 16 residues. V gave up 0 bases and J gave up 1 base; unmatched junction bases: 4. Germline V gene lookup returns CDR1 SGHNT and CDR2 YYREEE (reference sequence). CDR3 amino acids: CASSLATGGGQETQYF. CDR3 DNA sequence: TGTGCCAGCAGCTTGGCCACAGGGGGCGGCCAAGAGACCCAGTACTTC.

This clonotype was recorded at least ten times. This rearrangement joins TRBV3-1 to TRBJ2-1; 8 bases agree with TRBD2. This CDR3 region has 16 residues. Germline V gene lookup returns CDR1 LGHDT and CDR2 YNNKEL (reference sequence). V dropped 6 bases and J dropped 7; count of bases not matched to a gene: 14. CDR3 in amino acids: CASRSSGTRDSNEQFF. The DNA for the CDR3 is TGTGCCAGCAGAAGTTCCGGGACTAGGGATTCTAATGAGCAGTTCTTC.

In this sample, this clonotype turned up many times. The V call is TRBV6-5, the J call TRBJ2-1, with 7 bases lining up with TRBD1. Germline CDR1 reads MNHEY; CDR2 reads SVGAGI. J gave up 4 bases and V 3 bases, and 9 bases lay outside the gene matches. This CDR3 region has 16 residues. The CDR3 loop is CASSYSPGQPYNEQFF. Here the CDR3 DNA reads TGTGCCAGCAGTTATTCCCCGGGACAGCCTTACAATGAGCAGTTCTTC.

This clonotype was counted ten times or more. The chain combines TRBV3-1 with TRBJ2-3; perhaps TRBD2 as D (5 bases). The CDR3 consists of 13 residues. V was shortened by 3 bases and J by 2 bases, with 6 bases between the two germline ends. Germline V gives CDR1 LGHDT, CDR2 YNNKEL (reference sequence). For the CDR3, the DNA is TGTGCCAGCAGCCACGGGGACACAGATACGCAGTATTTT. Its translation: CASSHGDTDTQYF.

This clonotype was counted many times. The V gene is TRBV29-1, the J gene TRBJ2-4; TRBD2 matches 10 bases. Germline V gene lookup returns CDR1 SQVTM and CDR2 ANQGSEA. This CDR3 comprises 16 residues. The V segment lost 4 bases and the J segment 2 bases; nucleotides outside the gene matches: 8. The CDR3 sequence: CSVGYTSGITKNIQYF. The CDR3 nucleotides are TGCAGCGTTGGTTATACTAGCGGGATCACCAAAAACATTCAGTACTTC.

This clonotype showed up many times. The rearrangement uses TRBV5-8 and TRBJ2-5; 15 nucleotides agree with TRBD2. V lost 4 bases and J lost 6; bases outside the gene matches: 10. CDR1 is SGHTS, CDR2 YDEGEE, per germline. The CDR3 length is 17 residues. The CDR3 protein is CASSPEGTSGRSQTQYF. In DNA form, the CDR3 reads TGTGCCAGCAGCCCTGAGGGGACTAGCGGGAGGTCGCAGACCCAGTACTTC.

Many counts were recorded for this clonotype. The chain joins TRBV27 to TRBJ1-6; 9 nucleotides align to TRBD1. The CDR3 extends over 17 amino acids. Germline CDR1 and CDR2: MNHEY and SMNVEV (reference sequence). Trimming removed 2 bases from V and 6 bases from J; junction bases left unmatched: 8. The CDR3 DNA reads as TGTGCCAGCAGTTTAGAGTTTTCGGGACAGGGTAATTCACCCCTCCACTTT. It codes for CASSLEFSGQGNSPLHF.

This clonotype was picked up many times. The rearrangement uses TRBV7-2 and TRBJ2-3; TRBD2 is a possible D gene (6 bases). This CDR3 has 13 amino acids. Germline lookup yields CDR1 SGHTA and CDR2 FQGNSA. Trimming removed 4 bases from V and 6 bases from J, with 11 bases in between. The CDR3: CASSSSAGDTQYF. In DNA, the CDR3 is TGTGCCAGCAGCTCCTCCGCGGGGGATACGCAGTATTTT.

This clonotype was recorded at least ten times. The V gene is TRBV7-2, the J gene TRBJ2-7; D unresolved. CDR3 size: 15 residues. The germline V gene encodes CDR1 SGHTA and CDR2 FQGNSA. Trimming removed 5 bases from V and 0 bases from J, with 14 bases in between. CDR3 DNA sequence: TGTGCCAGCAGCCCCGAGACCGACCCCTCCTACGAGCAGTACTTC. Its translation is CASSPETDPSYEQYF.

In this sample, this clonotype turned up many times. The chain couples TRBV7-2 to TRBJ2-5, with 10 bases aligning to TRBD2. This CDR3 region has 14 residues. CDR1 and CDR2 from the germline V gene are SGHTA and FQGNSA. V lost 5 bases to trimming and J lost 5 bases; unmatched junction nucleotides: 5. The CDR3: CASSPTSGLETQYF. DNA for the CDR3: TGTGCCAGCAGCCCGACTAGCGGGTTGGAGACCCAGTACTTC.

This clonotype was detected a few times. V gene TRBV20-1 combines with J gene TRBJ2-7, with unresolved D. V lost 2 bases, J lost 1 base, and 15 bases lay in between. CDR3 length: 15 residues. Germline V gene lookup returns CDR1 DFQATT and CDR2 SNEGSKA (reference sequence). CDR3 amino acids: CSARPATANSYEQYF. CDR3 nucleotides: TGCAGTGCTAGACCGGCGACCGCGAATTCCTACGAGCAGTACTTC.

CDR3 DNA sequence: TGTGCCAGCCGCCACGAATTTGGAGAGACCCAGTACTTC. Translated: CASRHEFGETQYF. The rearrangement joins TRBV7-6 to TRBJ2-5; D is ambiguous. There are 13 residues in the CDR3. V lost 8 bases and J 4 bases, leaving 14 bases between the germline ends. Germline assignment: CDR1 SGHVS and CDR2 FNYEAQ.

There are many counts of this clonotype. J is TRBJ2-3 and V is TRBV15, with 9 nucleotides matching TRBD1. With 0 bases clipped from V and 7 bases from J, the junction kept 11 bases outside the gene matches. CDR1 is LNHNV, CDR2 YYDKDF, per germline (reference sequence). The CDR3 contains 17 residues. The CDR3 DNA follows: TGTGCCACCAGCAGAGAATTTACAGGGGGCGGGTTGAATACGCAGTATTTT. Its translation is CATSREFTGGGLNTQYF.

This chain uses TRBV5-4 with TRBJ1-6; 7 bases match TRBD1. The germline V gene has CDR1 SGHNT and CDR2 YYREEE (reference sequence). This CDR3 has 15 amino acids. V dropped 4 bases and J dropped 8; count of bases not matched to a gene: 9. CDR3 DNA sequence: TGTGCCAGCAGCCTGGCAGGGACAGAACATTCACCCCTCCACTTT. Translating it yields CASSLAGTEHSPLHF.

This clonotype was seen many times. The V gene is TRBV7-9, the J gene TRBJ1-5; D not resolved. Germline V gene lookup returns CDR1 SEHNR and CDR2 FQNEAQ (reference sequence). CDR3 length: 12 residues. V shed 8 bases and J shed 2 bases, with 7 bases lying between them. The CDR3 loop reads CASGKGNQPQHF. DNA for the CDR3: TGTGCCAGCGGGAAGGGCAATCAGCCCCAGCATTTT.

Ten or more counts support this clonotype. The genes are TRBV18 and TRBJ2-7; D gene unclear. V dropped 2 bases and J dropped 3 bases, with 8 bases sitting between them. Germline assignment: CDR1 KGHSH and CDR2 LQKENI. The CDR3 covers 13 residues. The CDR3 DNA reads TGTGCCAGCTCACCAATAGGTGGCTACGAGCAGTACTTC. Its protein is CASSPIGGYEQYF.

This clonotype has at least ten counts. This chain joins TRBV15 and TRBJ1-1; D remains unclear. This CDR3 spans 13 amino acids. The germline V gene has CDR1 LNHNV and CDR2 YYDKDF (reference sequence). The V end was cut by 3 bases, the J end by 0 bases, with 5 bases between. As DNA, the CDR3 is TGTGCCACCAGCAGTGTCCTGAACACTGAAGCTTTCTTT. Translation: CATSSVLNTEAFF.

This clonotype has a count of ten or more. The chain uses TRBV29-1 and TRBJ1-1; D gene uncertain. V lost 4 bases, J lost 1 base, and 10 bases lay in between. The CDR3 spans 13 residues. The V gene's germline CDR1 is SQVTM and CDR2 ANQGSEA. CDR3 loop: CSVVRQTNTEAFF. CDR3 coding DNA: TGCAGCGTTGTAAGGCAGACGAACACTGAAGCTTTCTTT.

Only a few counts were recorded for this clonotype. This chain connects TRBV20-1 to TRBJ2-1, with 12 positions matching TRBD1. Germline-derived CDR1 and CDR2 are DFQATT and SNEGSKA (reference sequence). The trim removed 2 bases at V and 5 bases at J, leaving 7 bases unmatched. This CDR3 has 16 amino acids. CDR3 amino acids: CSARPWDRGLNNEQFF. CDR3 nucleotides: TGCAGTGCTAGACCCTGGGACAGGGGGCTTAACAATGAGCAGTTCTTC.

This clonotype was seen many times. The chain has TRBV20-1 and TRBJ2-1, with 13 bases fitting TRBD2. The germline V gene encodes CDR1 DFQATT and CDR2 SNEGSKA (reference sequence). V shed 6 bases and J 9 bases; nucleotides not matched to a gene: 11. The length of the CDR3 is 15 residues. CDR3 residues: CSAIRGLAGIVEQFF. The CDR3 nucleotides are TGCAGTGCAATCAGGGGACTAGCGGGAATAGTTGAGCAGTTCTTC.

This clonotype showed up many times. CDR3 residues: CSARDPRTAGNQPQHF. As DNA, the CDR3 is TGCAGTGCTAGAGACCCCCGGACTGCGGGCAATCAGCCCCAGCATTTT. V gene TRBV20-1 combines with J gene TRBJ1-5; no definite D call. Germline V gene lookup returns CDR1 DFQATT and CDR2 SNEGSKA (reference sequence). The CDR3 has 16 residues. Trimming took off 0 bases at V and 2 bases at J, with 14 bases between the two ends.

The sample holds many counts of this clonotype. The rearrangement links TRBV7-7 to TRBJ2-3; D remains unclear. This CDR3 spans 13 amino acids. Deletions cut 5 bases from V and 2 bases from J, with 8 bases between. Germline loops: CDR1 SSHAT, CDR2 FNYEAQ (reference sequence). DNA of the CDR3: TGTGCCAGCAGCGTAGACCCCACAGATACGCAGTATTTT. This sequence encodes CASSVDPTDTQYF. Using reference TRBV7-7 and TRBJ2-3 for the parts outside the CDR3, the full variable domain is GAGVSQSPRYKVTKRGQDVTLRCDPISSHATLYWYQQALGQGPEFLTYFNYEAQPDKSGLPSDRFSAERPEGSISTLTIQRTEQRDSAMYRCASSVDPTDTQYFGPGTRLTVL.

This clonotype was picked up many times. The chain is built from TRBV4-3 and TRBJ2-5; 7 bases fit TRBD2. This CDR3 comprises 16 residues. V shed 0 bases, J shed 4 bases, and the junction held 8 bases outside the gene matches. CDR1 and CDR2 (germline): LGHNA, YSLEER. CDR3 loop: CASSQDWLQRGETQYF. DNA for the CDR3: TGCGCCAGCAGCCAAGATTGGTTGCAGCGGGGAGAGACCCAGTACTTC.

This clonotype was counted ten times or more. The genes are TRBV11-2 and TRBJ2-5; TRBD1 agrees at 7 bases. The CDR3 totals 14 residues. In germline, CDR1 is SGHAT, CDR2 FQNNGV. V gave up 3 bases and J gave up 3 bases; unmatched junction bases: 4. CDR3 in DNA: TGTGCCAGCAGCTTCCCGGGACAGAAAGAGACCCAGTACTTC. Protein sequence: CASSFPGQKETQYF.

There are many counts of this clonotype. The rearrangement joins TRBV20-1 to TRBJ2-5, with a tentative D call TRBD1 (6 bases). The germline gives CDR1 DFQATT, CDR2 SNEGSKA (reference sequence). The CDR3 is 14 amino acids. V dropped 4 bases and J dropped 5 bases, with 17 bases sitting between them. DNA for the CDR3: TGCAGTGCTACTAAAACAGGGAACTTCGAGACCCAGTACTTC. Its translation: CSATKTGNFETQYF.

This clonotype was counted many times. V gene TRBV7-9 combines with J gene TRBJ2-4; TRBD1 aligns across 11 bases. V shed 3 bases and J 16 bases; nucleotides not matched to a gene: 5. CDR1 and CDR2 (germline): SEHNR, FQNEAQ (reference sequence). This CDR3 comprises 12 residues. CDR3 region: CASSFLGQGGYF. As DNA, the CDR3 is TGTGCCAGCAGCTTCTTGGGACAGGGGGGTTACTTC.